Listed below are T cell receptor beta chains from one sample, sequenced in a study of CD8 T cells in ankylosing spondylitis. From the 5' RACE reads, TCRdb called clonotypes with MiXCR, one entry per CDR3 protein. The sample has about 220,000 distinct CDR3 sequences, around 6.6% seen once. Sequencing was carried out using blood, either unsorted or a sorted T cell fraction (not recorded which). These receptors all stem from a male donor with ankylosing spondylitis. Both conserved end residues are part of each CDR3. The D gene is left open where the match is weak. A row's size may be missing; if present it is once, few, many or a size class.

v_call	j_call	clone_size	d_call	cdr3_aa	cdr3_nt
TRBV24-1	TRBJ2-1	many	-	CATARGSSYNEQFF	TGTGCCACGGCTAGGGGAAGCTCCTACAATGAGCAGTTCTTC
TRBV20-1	TRBJ1-2	many	-	CSAIPKSVNYGYTF	TGCAGTGCTATCCCCAAGTCAGTTAACTATGGCTACACCTTC
TRBV4-3	TRBJ2-5	many	TRBD1	CASSQGSGGGWETQYF	TGCGCCAGCAGCCAGGGTTCAGGGGGCGGTTGGGAGACCCAGTACTTC
TRBV5-6	TRBJ2-7	many	-	CASSPIGGSSYEQYF	TGTGCCAGCAGTCCCATTGGGGGAAGCTCCTACGAGCAGTACTTC
TRBV13	TRBJ2-7	many	TRBD1	CASTEQGGRGEQYF	TGTGCCAGCACCGAACAGGGGGGCAGGGGCGAGCAGTACTTC
TRBV14	TRBJ2-1	-	-	CASSQETGGSYNEQFF	TGTGCCAGCAGCCAAGAGACGGGTGGGTCCTACAATGAGCAGTTCTTC
TRBV9	TRBJ2-1	many	-	CASSTGLGAYNEQFF	TGTGCCAGCAGCACAGGATTAGGGGCCTACAATGAGCAGTTCTTC
TRBV7-6	TRBJ2-1	many	-	CASSPGRYNEQFF	TGTGCCAGCAGCCCGGGGCGGTACAATGAGCAGTTCTTC
TRBV6-2/TRBV6-3	TRBJ2-1	many	-	CASSSGDEQFF	TGTGCCAGCAGTTCCGGGGACGAGCAGTTCTTC
TRBV12-3/TRBV12-4	TRBJ2-1	-	TRBD2	CASSPPGGSPDEQFF	TGTGCCAGCAGTCCACCTGGCGGGAGTCCGGATGAGCAGTTCTTC
TRBV3-1	TRBJ1-2	-	TRBD1	CASRPGTVSNYGYTF	TGTGCCAGCAGACCCGGGACAGTTTCTAACTATGGCTACACCTTC
TRBV5-6	TRBJ2-7	many	-	CASSFVGTLEQYF	TGTGCCAGCAGCTTCGTCGGGACTCTGGAGCAGTACTTC
TRBV28	TRBJ1-1	many	-	CASSLIRDTEAFF	TGTGCCAGCAGTTTAATTCGTGACACTGAAGCTTTCTTT
TRBV10-2	TRBJ1-2	many	-	CASSESHTNYGYTF	TGCGCCAGCAGTGAGTCCCACACTAACTATGGCTACACCTTC
TRBV4-2	TRBJ2-1	-	-	CASSHNTFLKYNEQFF	TGTGCCAGCAGCCATAACACCTTTCTAAAATACAATGAGCAGTTCTTC
TRBV27	TRBJ2-7	many	-	CASSLSRGLNYEQYF	TGTGCCAGCAGTTTATCTAGGGGACTGAACTACGAGCAGTACTTC
TRBV7-9	TRBJ2-6	few	-	CASSSGTDFSGANVLTF	TGTGCCAGCAGCTCCGGGACGGACTTCTCTGGGGCCAACGTCCTGACTTTC
TRBV7-9	TRBJ2-1	-	TRBD1	CASSLPPGTGYNEQFF	TGTGCCAGCAGCTTACCTCCCGGGACAGGGTACAATGAGCAGTTCTTC
TRBV27	TRBJ2-3	many	TRBD2	CASSPYPGTITDTQYF	TGTGCCAGCAGTCCCTACCCCGGGACTATCACAGATACGCAGTATTTT
TRBV6-1	TRBJ1-1	many	-	CASHLTANTEAFF	TGTGCCAGCCATCTGACTGCGAACACTGAAGCTTTCTTT
TRBV2	TRBJ2-2	many	TRBD2	CASSGRGDTGELFF	TGTGCCAGCTCTGGGAGGGGCGACACCGGGGAGCTGTTTTTT
TRBV28	TRBJ1-1	many	-	CASSLIEGNTEAFF	TGTGCCAGCAGTTTGATTGAAGGGAACACTGAAGCTTTCTTT
TRBV27	TRBJ1-1	many	TRBD1	CASGRDRPLNTEAFF	TGTGCCAGCGGCCGGGACAGGCCCTTGAACACTGAAGCTTTCTTT
TRBV7-2	TRBJ2-2	few	-	CASSLVRQAYTGELFF	TGTGCCAGCAGCTTAGTCCGGCAAGCGTACACCGGGGAGCTGTTTTTT
TRBV27	TRBJ2-5	-	-	CASSPLGGRGETQYF	TGTGCCAGCAGTCCCTTAGGGGGGCGGGGAGAGACCCAGTACTTC
TRBV2	TRBJ2-5	many	-	CASMGMGFWTQYF	TGTGCCAGCATGGGCATGGGCTTTTGGACCCAGTACTTC
TRBV7-2	TRBJ1-2	few	TRBD1	CASSQGTGRGSGYTF	TGTGCCAGCAGCCAAGGGACAGGCCGGGGGAGTGGCTACACCTTC
TRBV4-3	TRBJ2-3	many	-	CASSQDPVGTHEDTQYF	TGCGCCAGCAGCCAGGACCCTGTGGGGACCCACGAAGATACGCAGTATTTT
TRBV9	TRBJ2-3	-	-	CASSVVGGTTDTQYF	TGTGCCAGCAGCGTAGTGGGAGGCACCACAGATACGCAGTATTTT
TRBV5-1	TRBJ1-2	many	-	CASADRSNYGYTF	TGCGCCAGCGCCGACAGGTCCAACTATGGCTACACCTTC
TRBV7-2	TRBJ2-4	many	-	CASSLALGDYAKNIQYF	TGTGCCAGCAGCTTAGCCCTAGGGGATTACGCCAAAAACATTCAGTACTTC
TRBV20-1	TRBJ2-7	few	TRBD2	CSAGLAGLSSYEQYF	TGCAGTGCTGGACTAGCGGGTCTTAGCTCCTACGAGCAGTACTTC
TRBV27	TRBJ2-1	many	TRBD1	CASSLGDSYNEQFF	TGTGCCAGCAGTCTCGGGGACAGTTACAATGAGCAGTTCTTC
TRBV7-9	TRBJ2-7	many	TRBD1	CASSPRQGEQYF	TGTGCCAGCAGCCCTCGACAGGGCGAGCAGTACTTC
TRBV11-2	TRBJ1-4	many	-	CASSLGGKLFF	TGTGCCAGCAGCTTAGGTGGAAAACTGTTTTTT
TRBV6-1	TRBJ1-5	-	-	CASNQGHLSNQPQHF	TGTGCCAGCAACCAGGGACATCTTAGCAATCAGCCCCAGCATTTT
TRBV25-1	TRBJ1-1	many	-	CASRMAVNTEAFF	TGTGCCAGCAGAATGGCGGTGAACACTGAAGCTTTCTTT
TRBV7-9	TRBJ1-2	few	-	CASTQLTGTNYGYTF	TGTGCCAGCACCCAGCTCACCGGGACTAACTATGGCTACACCTTC
TRBV7-9	TRBJ2-2	-	-	CASSLVGQTNTGELFF	TGTGCCAGCAGCTTAGTGGGACAAACGAACACCGGGGAGCTGTTTTTT
TRBV4-2	TRBJ2-2	many	TRBD1	CASSHQGDTGELFF	TGTGCCAGCAGCCATCAGGGGGACACCGGGGAGCTGTTTTTT
TRBV12-3/TRBV12-4	TRBJ2-3	many	-	CASCFSPWDTQYF	TGTGCCAGCTGTTTTAGTCCTTGGGATACGCAGTATTTT
TRBV9	TRBJ1-2	many	-	CASSVSGSNYGYTF	TGTGCCAGCAGCGTATCGGGTTCCAACTATGGCTACACCTTC
TRBV7-6	TRBJ2-1	-	-	CASSPLVGNEQFF	TGTGCCAGCAGCCCTCTTGTGGGGAATGAGCAGTTCTTC
TRBV7-8	TRBJ2-7	many	TRBD2	CASSSNWGGYEQYF	TGTGCCAGCAGCTCGAACTGGGGGGGCTACGAGCAGTACTTC
TRBV20-1	TRBJ2-2	few	-	CSARGHNTGELFF	TGCAGTGCTAGAGGGCATAACACCGGGGAGCTGTTTTTT
TRBV20-1	TRBJ1-1	many	TRBD1	CSAWLGQGGTEAFF	TGCAGTGCTTGGCTCGGACAGGGAGGGACTGAAGCTTTCTTT
TRBV5-1	TRBJ2-5	many	-	CASSPYPGSGETQYF	TGCGCCAGCAGCCCCTACCCCGGGTCGGGGGAGACCCAGTACTTC
TRBV20-1	TRBJ2-3	many	-	CSASIVGEDTQYF	TGCAGTGCTAGTATCGTGGGGGAGGATACGCAGTATTTT
TRBV6-2/TRBV6-3	TRBJ2-5	many	TRBD2	CASSSLAGGLGETQYF	TGTGCCAGCAGTTCCCTAGCGGGAGGTCTAGGAGAGACCCAGTACTTC
TRBV10-3	TRBJ2-3	many	-	CAIQGGGRPSTDTQYF	TGTGCCATCCAGGGCGGGGGCCGGCCTAGCACAGATACGCAGTATTTT
TRBV20-1	TRBJ2-5	many	-	CSARDLQAGFSEETQYF	TGCAGTGCTAGAGATTTACAGGCGGGGTTTTCCGAAGAGACCCAGTACTTC
TRBV9	TRBJ2-1	many	TRBD2	CASGTSGRVYNEQFF	TGTGCCAGCGGGACTAGCGGGAGGGTCTACAATGAGCAGTTCTTC